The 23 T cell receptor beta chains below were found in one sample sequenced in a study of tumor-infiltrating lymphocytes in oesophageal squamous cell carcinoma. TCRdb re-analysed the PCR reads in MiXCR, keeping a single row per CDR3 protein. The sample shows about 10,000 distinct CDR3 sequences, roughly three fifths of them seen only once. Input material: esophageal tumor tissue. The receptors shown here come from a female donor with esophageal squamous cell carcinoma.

CDR3 loop: CASRILGTGGTQYF. In DNA form, the CDR3 reads TGTGCCAGCAGGATCCTCGGGACCGGTGGGACCCAGTACTTC. The rearrangement uses TRBV6-1 and TRBJ2-3, with D perhaps assigned TRBD1 or TRBD2 (5 bases each). Matching the DNA end better, TRBJ2-5 makes the J call doubtful. Germline loops: CDR1 MNHNS, CDR2 SASEGT. CDR3 size: 14 residues.

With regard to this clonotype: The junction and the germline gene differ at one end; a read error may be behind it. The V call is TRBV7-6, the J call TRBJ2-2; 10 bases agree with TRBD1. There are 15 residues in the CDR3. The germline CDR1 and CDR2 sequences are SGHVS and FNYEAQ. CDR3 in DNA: TGTGCTAGCAGCTTGACAGGGGGCGACACCGGGGAGCTGTTTTTT. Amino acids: CASSLTGGDTGELFF.

CDR3 sequence (DNA): TGTGCCAGCAGCTTAGCGGGGGGAGAGACCCAGTACTTC. The encoded protein is CASSLAGGETQYF. The chain is built from TRBV7-3 and TRBJ2-5, with 8 bases fitting TRBD2. Germline assignment: CDR1 SGHTA and CDR2 FQGTGA. Unmatched junction bases numbered 0, after V lost 2 bases and J lost 4 bases. The CDR3 is 13 amino acids.

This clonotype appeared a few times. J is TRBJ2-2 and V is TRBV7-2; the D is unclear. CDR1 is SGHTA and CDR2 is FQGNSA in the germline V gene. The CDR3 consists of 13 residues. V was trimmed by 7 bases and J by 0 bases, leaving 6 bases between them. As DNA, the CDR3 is TGTGCCAGCACCCCCTCGAACACCGGGGAGCTGTTTTTT. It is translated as CASTPSNTGELFF.

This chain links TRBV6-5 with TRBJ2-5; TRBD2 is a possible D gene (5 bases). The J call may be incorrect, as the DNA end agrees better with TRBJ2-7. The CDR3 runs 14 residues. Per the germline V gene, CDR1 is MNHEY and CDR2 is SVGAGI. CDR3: CASSYGEFGYEQYF. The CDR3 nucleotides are TGTGCCAGCAGTTACGGGGAGTTCGGATACGAGCAGTACTTC.

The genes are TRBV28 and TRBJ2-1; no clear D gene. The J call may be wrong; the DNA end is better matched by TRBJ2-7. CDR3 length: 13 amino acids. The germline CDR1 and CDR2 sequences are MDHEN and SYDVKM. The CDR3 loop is CASSLPPHYEQYF. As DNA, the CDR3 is TGTGCCAGCAGTTTACCACCTCATTACGAGCAGTACTTC.

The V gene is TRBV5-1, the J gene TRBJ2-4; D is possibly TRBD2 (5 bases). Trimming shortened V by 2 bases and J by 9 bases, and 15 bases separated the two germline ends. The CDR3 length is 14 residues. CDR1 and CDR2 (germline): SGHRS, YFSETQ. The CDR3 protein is CASSFASGNSIQYF. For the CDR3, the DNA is TGCGCCAGCAGCTTCGCAAGCGGAAACAGCATTCAGTACTTC.

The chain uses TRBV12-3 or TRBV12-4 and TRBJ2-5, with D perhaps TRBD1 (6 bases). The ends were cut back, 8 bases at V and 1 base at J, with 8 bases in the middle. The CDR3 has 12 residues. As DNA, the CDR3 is TGTGCCAGCGGGGGCGTCCAAGAGACCCAGTACTTC. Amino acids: CASGGVQETQYF.

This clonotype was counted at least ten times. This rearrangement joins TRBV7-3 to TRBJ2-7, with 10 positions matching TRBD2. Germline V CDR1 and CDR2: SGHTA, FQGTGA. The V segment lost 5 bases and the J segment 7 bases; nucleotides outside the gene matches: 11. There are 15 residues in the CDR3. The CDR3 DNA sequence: TGTGCCAGCAGCCAAGCGGGAGGGCCGGGGTATGAGCAGTACTTC. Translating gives CASSQAGGPGYEQYF.

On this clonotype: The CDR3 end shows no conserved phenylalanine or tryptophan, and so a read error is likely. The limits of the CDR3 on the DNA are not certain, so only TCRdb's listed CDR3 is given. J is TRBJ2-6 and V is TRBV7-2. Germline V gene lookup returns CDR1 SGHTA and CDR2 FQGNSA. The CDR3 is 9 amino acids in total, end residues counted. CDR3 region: CASSLGLAQ.

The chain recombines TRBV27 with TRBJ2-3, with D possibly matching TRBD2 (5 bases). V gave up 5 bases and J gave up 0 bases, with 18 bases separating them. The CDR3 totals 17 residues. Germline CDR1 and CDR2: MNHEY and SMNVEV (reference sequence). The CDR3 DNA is TGTGCCAGCAGTCCCCAACTAGGCTCCTATAGCACAGATACGCAGTATTTT. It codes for CASSPQLGSYSTDTQYF.

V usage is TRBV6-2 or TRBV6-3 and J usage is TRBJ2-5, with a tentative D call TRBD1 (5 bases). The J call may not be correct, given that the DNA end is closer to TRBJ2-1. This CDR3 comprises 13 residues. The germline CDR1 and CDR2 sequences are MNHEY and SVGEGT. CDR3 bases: TGTGCCAGCAGTTACCCATGGACAAATGAGCAGTTCTTC. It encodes CASSYPWTNEQFF.

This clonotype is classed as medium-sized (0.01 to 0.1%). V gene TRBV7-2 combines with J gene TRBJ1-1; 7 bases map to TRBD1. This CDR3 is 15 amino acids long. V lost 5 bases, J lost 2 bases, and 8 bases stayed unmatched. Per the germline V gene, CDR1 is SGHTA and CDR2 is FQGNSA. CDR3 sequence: CASSQLGQLNTEAFF. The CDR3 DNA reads TGTGCCAGCAGCCAACTGGGACAGCTTAACACTGAAGCTTTCTTT. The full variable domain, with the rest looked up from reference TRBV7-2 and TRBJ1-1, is GAGVSQSPSNKVTEKGKDVELRCDPISGHTALYWYRQSLGQGLEFLIYFQGNSAPDKSGLPSDRFSAERTGGSVSTLTIQRTQQEDSAVYLCASSQLGQLNTEAFFGQGTRLTVV.

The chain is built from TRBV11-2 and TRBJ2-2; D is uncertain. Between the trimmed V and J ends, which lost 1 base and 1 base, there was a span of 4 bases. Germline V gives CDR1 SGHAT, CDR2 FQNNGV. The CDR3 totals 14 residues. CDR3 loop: CASSLARNTGELFF. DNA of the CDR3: TGTGCCAGCAGCTTAGCCCGGAACACCGGGGAGCTGTTTTTT.

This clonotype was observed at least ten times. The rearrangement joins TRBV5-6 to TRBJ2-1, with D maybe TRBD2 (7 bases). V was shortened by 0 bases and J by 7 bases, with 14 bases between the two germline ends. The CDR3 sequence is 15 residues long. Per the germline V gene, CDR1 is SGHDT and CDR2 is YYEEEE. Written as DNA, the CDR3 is TGTGCCAGCAGCTTGGCGGGGGGCGCTGGGAATGAGCAGTTCTTC. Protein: CASSLAGGAGNEQFF.

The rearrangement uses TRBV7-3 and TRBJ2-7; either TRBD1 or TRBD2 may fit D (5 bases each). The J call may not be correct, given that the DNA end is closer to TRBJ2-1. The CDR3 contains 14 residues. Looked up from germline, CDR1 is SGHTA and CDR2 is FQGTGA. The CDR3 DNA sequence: TGTGCCAGCAGCCCCAGCGGTAGAGGGGTAGGGCAGTTCTTC. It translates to CASSPSGRGVGQFF.

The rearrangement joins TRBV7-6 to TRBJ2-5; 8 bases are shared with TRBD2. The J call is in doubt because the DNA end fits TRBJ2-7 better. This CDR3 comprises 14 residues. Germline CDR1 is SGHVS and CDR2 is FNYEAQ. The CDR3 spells CASSLNFGTSEQYF. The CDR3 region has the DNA TGTGCCAGCAGCTTAAACTTCGGGACTAGCGAGCAGTACTTC.

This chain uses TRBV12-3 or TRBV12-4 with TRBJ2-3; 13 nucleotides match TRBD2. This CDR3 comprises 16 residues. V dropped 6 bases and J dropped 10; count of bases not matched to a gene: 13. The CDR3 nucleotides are TGTGCCAGCAGAGGTACCGGGACTAGCGGGACAACCCCGCAGTATTTT. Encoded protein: CASRGTGTSGTTPQYF.

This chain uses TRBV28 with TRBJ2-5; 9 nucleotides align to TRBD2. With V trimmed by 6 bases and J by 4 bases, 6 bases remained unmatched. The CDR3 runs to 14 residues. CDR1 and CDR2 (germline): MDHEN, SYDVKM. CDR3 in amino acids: CASRLSAGGETQYF. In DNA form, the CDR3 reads TGTGCCAGCAGACTATCAGCGGGAGGAGAGACCCAGTACTTC.

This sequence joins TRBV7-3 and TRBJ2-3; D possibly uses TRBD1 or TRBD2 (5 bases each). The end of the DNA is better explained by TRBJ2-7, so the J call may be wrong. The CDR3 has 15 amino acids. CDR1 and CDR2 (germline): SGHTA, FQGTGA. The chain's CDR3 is CASSLTGGGTYEQYF. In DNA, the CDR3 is TGTGCCAGCAGCTTAACGGGTGGGGGAACCTACGAGCAGTACTTC.

The CDR3 sequence: CASSLGQAFSNYGYTF. In DNA form, the CDR3 reads TGTGCCAGCAGTCTAGGACAGGCCTTTTCTAACTATGGCTACACCTTC. J is TRBJ1-2 and V is TRBV6-5; 7 bases are shared with TRBD1. This CDR3 has 16 amino acids. Germline V gene sequence: CDR1 MNHEY, CDR2 SVGAGI. V lost 5 bases, J lost 0 bases, and 9 bases stayed unmatched.

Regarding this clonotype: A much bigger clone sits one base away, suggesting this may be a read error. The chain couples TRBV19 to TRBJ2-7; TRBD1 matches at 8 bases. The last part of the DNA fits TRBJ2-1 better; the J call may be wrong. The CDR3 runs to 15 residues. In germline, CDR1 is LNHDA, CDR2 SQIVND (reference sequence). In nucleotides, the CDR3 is TGTGCCAGTAGTTTTCTTGGGCAGGGGGCTGGCGAGCAGTTCTTC. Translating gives CASSFLGQGAGEQFF.

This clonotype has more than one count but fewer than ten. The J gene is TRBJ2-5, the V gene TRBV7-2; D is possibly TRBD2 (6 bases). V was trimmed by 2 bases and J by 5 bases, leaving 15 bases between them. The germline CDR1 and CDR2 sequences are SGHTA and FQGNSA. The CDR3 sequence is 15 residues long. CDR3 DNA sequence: TGTGCCAGCAGCTTATGGGAGGTCAGCCAGGAGACCCAGTACTTC. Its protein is CASSLWEVSQETQYF. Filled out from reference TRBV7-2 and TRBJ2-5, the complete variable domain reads GAGVSQSPSNKVTEKGKDVELRCDPISGHTALYWYRQSLGQGLEFLIYFQGNSAPDKSGLPSDRFSAERTGGSVSTLTIQRTQQEDSAVYLCASSLWEVSQETQYFGPGTRLLVL.